This T cell receptor (beta chain) was found in a study of blood T cell repertoires in COVID-19. Looking at the study overall: In each case, the material was cDNA or gDNA derived from T cells, B-cell-depleted T cells, or PBMCs.

The repertoire was sequenced with immunoSEQ multiplex PCR; TCRdb's copy has only in-frame clones and lacks some. The sample lists roughly 250,000 clones; around 82% were seen once. Germline loops: CDR1 LGHDT, CDR2 YNNKEL (reference sequence). The ends lost 4 bases at V and 8 bases at J; junction bases unmatched: 3. The CDR3 covers 13 residues. The material sequenced was peripheral blood. The source of this sequence is an elderly woman with active or convalescent COVID-19. The chain uses TRBV3-1 (or the pseudogene TRBV3-2) and TRBJ2-1, with 9 bases identical to TRBD1. CDR3 nucleotides: TGTGCCAGCAGCCGACAGGGGGGCGATGAGCAGTTCTTC. Its protein product is CASSRQGGDEQFF.